Below are 24 T cell receptor beta chains sequenced from a single sample in a study of cytomegalovirus exposure and HLA in healthy donors. Assay: immunoSEQ multiplex PCR; the TCRdb copy retains only in-frame clones and omits some. The table lists around 52,000 clones, 85% to 95% of them singletons. The source material was PBMCs. These receptors all come from a woman under 30 in good health and CMV-seronegative.

J is TRBJ2-2 and V is TRBV4-3, with 14 bases matching TRBD2. V was clipped by 4 bases and J by 6 bases; unmatched bases: 4. This CDR3 is built from 16 residues. Germline values: CDR1 LGHNA, CDR2 YSLEER. This CDR3 is CASSPGLAGASGELFF. For the CDR3, the DNA is TGCGCCAGCAGCCCGGGACTAGCGGGAGCATCCGGGGAGCTGTTTTTT.

The gene calls are TRBV7-6 and TRBJ2-2; 8 nucleotides agree with TRBD2. The V segment lost 1 base and the J segment 3 bases; nucleotides outside the gene matches: 4. CDR1 and CDR2 (germline): SGHVS, FNYEAQ. This CDR3 spans 16 amino acids. The CDR3 DNA sequence: TGTGCCAGCAGCTTAGACGGGGGGGCGCACACCGGGGAGCTGTTTTTT. This translates into CASSLDGGAHTGELFF.

The gene calls are TRBV5-8 and TRBJ2-1; 12 positions match TRBD2. This CDR3 region has 17 residues. With V trimmed by 3 bases and J by 3 bases, 7 bases remained unmatched. Per germline, CDR1 SGHTS and CDR2 YDEGEE. The CDR3 region has the DNA TGTGCCAGCAGCTCCGGGACTAGCGGGCCAGTCTACAATGAGCAGTTCTTC. This gives the protein CASSSGTSGPVYNEQFF.

V and J are TRBV7-2 and TRBJ2-1; 12 bases line up with TRBD2. Looked up from germline, CDR1 is SGHTA and CDR2 is FQGNSA. V lost 5 bases to trimming and J lost 2 bases; unmatched junction nucleotides: 7. The CDR3 is 17 amino acids. This CDR3 is CASSLTRTSGTYNEQFF. The CDR3 DNA sequence: TGTGCCAGCAGCCTGACGAGGACTAGCGGGACCTACAATGAGCAGTTCTTC.

The CDR3 DNA reads as TGTGCCAGCAGCCATTCCGGGGGATTGAGAGGCTACACCTTC. Its protein product is CASSHSGGLRGYTF. V usage is TRBV14 and J usage is TRBJ1-2; a possible D gene is TRBD1 (5 bases). V lost 3 bases and J 8 bases, leaving 16 bases between the germline ends. CDR3 size: 14 residues. CDR1 SGHDN and CDR2 FVKESK come from the germline V gene.

The rearrangement uses TRBV6-5 and TRBJ1-1; 7 bases map to TRBD1. Germline values: CDR1 MNHEY, CDR2 SVGAGI. With 2 bases clipped from V and 5 bases from J, the junction kept 2 bases outside the gene matches. The CDR3 loop spans 13 amino acids. The CDR3 DNA sequence: TGTGCCAGCAGTTACGGACAGGAGACTGAAGCTTTCTTT. Encoded protein: CASSYGQETEAFF.

This chain joins TRBV10-3 and TRBJ1-2; D is possibly TRBD1 (6 bases). Trimming stripped 4 bases from V and 6 bases from J, with 15 bases between. The CDR3 sequence is 14 residues long. Germline lookup yields CDR1 ENHRY and CDR2 SYGVKD. The CDR3 sequence is CAISALQGTDGYTF. The CDR3 DNA is TGTGCCATCAGTGCCCTCCAGGGGACGGATGGCTACACCTTC.

The chain is built from TRBV5-1 and TRBJ2-7; TRBD2 might be the D (6 bases). CDR3 length: 14 amino acids. V was clipped by 4 bases and J by 6 bases, with 17 bases between them. Germline-derived CDR1 and CDR2 are SGHRS and YFSETQ. The CDR3 spells CASSPRGTSGEQYV. Written as DNA, the CDR3 is TGCGCCAGCAGCCCCCGCGGGACCTCCGGCGAGCAGTACGTC.

V is TRBV11-2 and J is TRBJ2-3, with TRBD2 identical over 12 bases. Looked up from germline, CDR1 is SGHAT and CDR2 is FQNNGV. The CDR3 loop spans 19 amino acids. Trimming cost V 0 bases and J 2 bases; bases outside gene matches: 9. CDR3 nucleotides: TGTGCCAGCAGCTTAGAACGGGTAGGACTAGCGGGAACCACAGATACGCAGTATTTT. It codes for CASSLERVGLAGTTDTQYF.

This sequence joins TRBV2 and TRBJ1-5; 7 nucleotides match TRBD1. This CDR3 has 13 amino acids. Germline V lookup: CDR1 SNHLY, CDR2 FYNNEI. The CDR3 DNA is TGTGTCGTAGGACAGGTTAGCAATCAGCCCCAGCATTTT. It specifies CVVGQVSNQPQHF.

The chain links TRBV9 to TRBJ2-1; D unresolved. V dropped 1 base and J dropped 6 bases, with 14 bases sitting between them. Germline CDR1 SGDLS, CDR2 YYNGEE. The CDR3 covers 15 residues. CDR3 sequence: CASSVSRSPLNEQFF. The CDR3 DNA follows: TGTGCCAGCAGCGTATCTAGATCCCCTCTCAATGAGCAGTTCTTC.

The V and J genes are TRBV6-7 and TRBJ1-5, with unresolved D. TRBV6-7 is assigned to the ORF class and has an uncertain function. The CDR3 sequence is 16 residues long. Trimming removed 6 bases from V and 0 bases from J, with 15 bases in between. CDR3 in DNA: TGTGCCAGCAGCATAGATACTAGGACTAGCAATCAGCCCCAGCATTTT. This codes for CASSIDTRTSNQPQHF.

The rearrangement links TRBV7-9 to TRBJ2-1; 8 nucleotides agree with TRBD1. The trim removed 1 base at V and 14 bases at J, leaving 4 bases unmatched. The CDR3 length is 12 residues. Germline lookup yields CDR1 SEHNR and CDR2 FQNEAQ (reference sequence). CDR3 residues: CASSLVAGQEFF. CDR3 coding DNA: TGTGCCAGCAGCTTAGTCGCGGGACAGGAGTTCTTC. Using reference TRBV7-9 and TRBJ2-1 for the parts outside the CDR3, the full variable domain is DTGVSQNPRHKITKRGQNVTFRCDPISEHNRLYWYRQTLGQGPEFLTYFQNEAQLEKSRLLSDRFSAERPKGSFSTLEIQRTEQGDSAMYLCASSLVAGQEFFGPGTRLTVL.

V and J are TRBV10-2 and TRBJ1-4; weak D call: TRBD1 (5 bases). With 11 bases removed from V and 4 bases from J, the gap between germline ends came to 14 bases. Per germline, CDR1 WSHSY and CDR2 SAAADI. The CDR3 is made up of 13 amino acids. CDR3 in amino acids: CAVQTEDNEKLFF. The CDR3 region has the DNA TGCGCCGTCCAGACAGAAGATAATGAAAAACTGTTTTTT.

The chain links TRBV5-1 to TRBJ2-5; perhaps TRBD2 as D (6 bases). Trimming pared 3 bases from V and 5 bases from J, leaving 11 bases between. The CDR3 sequence is 13 residues long. Germline V CDR1 and CDR2: SGHRS, YFSETQ. CDR3 nucleotides: TGCGCCAGCAGCTCGGACGGAGGGGAGACCCAGTACTTC. Translated: CASSSDGGETQYF. The full variable domain, with the rest looked up from reference TRBV5-1 and TRBJ2-5, is KAGVTQTPRYLIKTRGQQVTLSCSPISGHRSVSWYQQTPGQGLQFLFEYFSETQRNKGNFPGRFSGRQFSNSRSEMNVSTLELGDSALYLCASSSDGGETQYFGPGTRLLVL.

The rearrangement links TRBV14 to TRBJ2-2; 8 nucleotides match TRBD1. The germline CDR1 and CDR2 sequences are SGHDN and FVKESK. After removal of 0 bases from V and 3 bases from J, the junction contained 6 bases not matched to a gene. The CDR3 is made up of 17 amino acids. DNA of the CDR3: TGTGCCAGCAGCCAAGATCTAGGGACAGGTTACACCGGGGAGCTGTTTTTT. Encoded protein: CASSQDLGTGYTGELFF.

The chain employs TRBV6-6 and TRBJ2-7, with 12 bases aligning to TRBD2. Germline lookup yields CDR1 MNHNY and CDR2 SVGAGI (reference sequence). The CDR3 length is 16 residues. Losses at the gene ends were 0 bases for V and 4 bases for J; bases not matched to a gene: 4. The CDR3 protein is CASSYSRTSGAYEQYF. The CDR3, as DNA: TGTGCCAGCAGTTACTCCCGGACTAGCGGGGCGTACGAGCAGTACTTC.

The J gene is TRBJ2-7, the V gene TRBV5-1; a possible D gene is TRBD2 (6 bases). Germline V gives CDR1 SGHRS, CDR2 YFSETQ. The CDR3 contains 13 residues. V was pared by 0 bases and J by 7 bases, with 11 bases between. The CDR3 spells CASSLEGSGEQYF. The CDR3 coding sequence is TGCGCCAGCAGCTTGGAAGGTAGCGGTGAGCAGTACTTC.

This clone is a singleton in its sample. The genes are TRBV7-9 and TRBJ1-4, with unresolved D. The V gene lost 5 bases and the J gene lost 0 bases, with 7 bases spanning the gap. The CDR3 covers 14 residues. In germline, CDR1 is SEHNR, CDR2 FQNEAQ (reference sequence). The CDR3 sequence is CASSPSSTNEKLFF. The CDR3 coding sequence is TGTGCCAGCAGCCCCAGTTCAACTAATGAAAAACTGTTTTTT.

V is TRBV5-8 and J is TRBJ2-3; D is unresolved. The germline V and J ends were trimmed by 0 bases and 6 bases, with 8 bases remaining between them. The germline CDR1 and CDR2 sequences are SGHTS and YDEGEE. This CDR3 has 13 residues. This CDR3 is CASSLAPGDTQYF. CDR3 nucleotides: TGTGCCAGCAGCTTGGCGCCCGGGGATACGCAGTATTTT. Variable domain in full (rest from reference TRBV5-8 and TRBJ2-3): EAGVTQSPTHLIKTRGQQATLRCSPISGHTSVYWYQQALGLGLQFLLWYDEGEERNRGNFPPRFSGRQFPNYSSELNVNALELEDSALYLCASSLAPGDTQYFGPGTRLTVL.

The rearrangement uses TRBV29-1 and TRBJ2-2; D gene unclear. The germline CDR1 and CDR2 sequences are SQVTM and ANQGSEA. Trimming cost V 6 bases and J 3 bases, with 8 bases left between them. The CDR3 covers 12 residues. CDR3 coding DNA: TGCAGCGTGAGCCCTTACACCGGGGAGCTGTTTTTT. This sequence encodes CSVSPYTGELFF.

V usage is TRBV19 and J usage is TRBJ1-5; D possibly corresponds to TRBD1 (5 bases). Germline loops: CDR1 LNHDA, CDR2 SQIVND (reference sequence). This CDR3 comprises 12 residues. The V end lost 8 bases, the J end lost 11 bases, and 16 bases lay between the germline ends. The CDR3 protein is CASRTGLGAQHF. The CDR3, as DNA: TGTGCCAGTCGAACAGGATTAGGAGCCCAGCATTTT.

V usage is TRBV10-3 and J usage is TRBJ2-2, with 9 bases that match TRBD1. V lost 1 base to trimming and J lost 4 bases; unmatched junction nucleotides: 4. Germline lookup yields CDR1 ENHRY and CDR2 SYGVKD. This CDR3 is 16 amino acids long. CDR3: CAISEFRGQGTGELFF. The DNA for the CDR3 is TGTGCCATCAGTGAGTTCAGGGGACAGGGCACCGGGGAGCTGTTTTTT.

This chain links TRBV7-3 with TRBJ2-1; 8 bases fit TRBD2. The CDR3 contains 17 residues. V was clipped by 5 bases and J by 7 bases; unmatched bases: 16. From germline, CDR1 is SGHTA and CDR2 FQGTGA. CDR3 loop: CASSDRPGLGEGNEQFF. The CDR3 DNA reads as TGTGCCAGCAGCGACAGACCGGGACTAGGCGAGGGGAATGAGCAGTTCTTC. The full variable domain, with the rest looked up from reference TRBV7-3 and TRBJ2-1, is GAGVSQTPSNKVTEKGKYVELRCDPISGHTALYWYRQSLGQGPEFLIYFQGTGAADDSGLPNDRFFAVRPEGSVSTLKIQRTERGDSAVYLCASSDRPGLGEGNEQFFGPGTRLTVL.